These T cell receptor beta chains were read from a single sample in a study of T cells in Graves' hyperthyroidism and ophthalmopathy. MiXCR was run by TCRdb on the multiplex PCR reads, yielding one entry per CDR3 protein. This sample has 300,000 or so distinct CDR3 sequences, with around 20% found just once. The sample consisted of blood. The receptors derive from a woman in her 50s with Graves' hyperthyroidism. Each CDR3 is given with its conserved first and last residue. D genes are given only for firm matches. Size values are once, few and many counts, or a class for expanded clones, and some rows have none.

TRBV20-1	TRBJ2-7	TRBD2	few	TGCAGTGCTAGAGATGGGAGGGGAGTACACGAGCAGTACTTC	CSARDGRGVHEQYF
TRBV5-1	TRBJ2-3	.	.	TGCGCCAGCAGCTTTGGACACGAGGGCACAGATACGCAGTATTTT	CASSFGHEGTDTQYF
TRBV19	TRBJ2-5	TRBD2	.	TGTGCCAGTAGTGGTAGCGGGGGGCCCAAAGGGGCCCAGTACTTC	CASSGSGGPKGAQYF
TRBV10-3	TRBJ2-7	TRBD2	many	TGTGCCACTACAGCGGGAGGAGGGGTCTACGAGCAGTACTTC	CATTAGGGVYEQYF
TRBV20-1	TRBJ2-1	.	many	TGCAGTGCTAGTCCAACAGTGGCCTCCTACAATGAGCAGTTCTTC	CSASPTVASYNEQFF
TRBV18	TRBJ1-1	.	many	TGTGCCAGCTCACCGAGGCTGATCAACACTGAAGCTTTCTTT	CASSPRLINTEAFF
TRBV11-2	TRBJ1-2	TRBD1	.	TGTGCCAGCAGCTTAGATGGAGGGGGCGCGAACTATGGCTACACCTTC	CASSLDGGGANYGYTF
TRBV3-1	TRBJ2-7	.	many	TGTGCCAGCAGCCAGACAATCGGGGGAAACTACGAGCAGTACTTC	CASSQTIGGNYEQYF
TRBV3-1	TRBJ1-4	.	many	TGTGCCAGCAGCTATGCTGCCGGGGATGAAAAACTGTTTTTT	CASSYAAGDEKLFF
TRBV30	TRBJ1-1	.	many	TGTGCCTGGGCTAGCGGCGGAAAGGCTGAAGCTTTCTTT	CAWASGGKAEAFF
TRBV28	TRBJ1-1	.	many	TGTGCCAGCAGTTTAAGGTTTCCTCAGGTAGCTTTCTTT	CASSLRFPQVAFF
TRBV5-1	TRBJ2-1	TRBD2	many	TGCGCCAGCAGCTTCCTAGCGGGGAAGGGAAACAATGAGCAGTTCTTC	CASSFLAGKGNNEQFF
TRBV5-8	TRBJ2-4	TRBD1	few	TGTGCCAGCAGCCCATACAGGGGGCTAGGCAAAAACATTCAGTACTTC	CASSPYRGLGKNIQYF
TRBV12-3/TRBV12-4	TRBJ2-1	.	many	TGTGCCAGCAGTTTTTTGGGGGAGGCCTACAATGAGCAGTTCTTC	CASSFLGEAYNEQFF
TRBV28	TRBJ2-3	.	many	TGTGCCAGTCAGCTAGGCGGGAGCACAGATACGCAGTATTTT	CASQLGGSTDTQYF
TRBV3-1	TRBJ1-1	.	many	TGTGCCAGCAGCCTAGGATCTGGGATCACTGAAGCTTTCTTT	CASSLGSGITEAFF
TRBV7-9	TRBJ2-1	TRBD2	few	TGTGCCAGCAGCGGAAGGACCGGGACTAGCGGGAGCTATGGGCAGTTCTTC	CASSGRTGTSGSYGQFF
TRBV3-1	TRBJ2-1	.	many	TGTGCCAGCAGCCGGGCAACCGGGGGTGAGCAGTTCTTC	CASSRATGGEQFF
TRBV2	TRBJ2-5	TRBD2	.	TGTGCCAGCATCGGAGTACTAGCGGGAGTGGGAGAGACCCAGTACTTC	CASIGVLAGVGETQYF
TRBV7-2	TRBJ2-7	.	many	TGTGCCAGCAGCTTAGAAGAGGCGGGACTCACCTACGAGCAGTACTTC	CASSLEEAGLTYEQYF
TRBV27	TRBJ2-7	TRBD1	many	TGTGCCAGCAGGCCGGGACAGGGTTTCAACGAGCAGTACTTC	CASRPGQGFNEQYF
TRBV20-1	TRBJ2-5	TRBD2	many	TGCAGTGCTAGTAGCGGGAGGCGGGGGACCCAGTACTTC	CSASSGRRGTQYF
TRBV13	TRBJ2-4	.	.	TGTGCCAGCAGCTCCAATCCTCTAGAAGCCAAAAACATTCAGTACTTC	CASSSNPLEAKNIQYF
TRBV11-2	TRBJ1-1	.	many	TGTGCCAGCAGCTTAGTCGGGGCCATGAACACTGAAGCTTTCTTT	CASSLVGAMNTEAFF
TRBV5-1	TRBJ1-4	TRBD1	.	TGTGCCAGCAGCGTTTCCGGGACAGGGCCCGAAAAACTGTTTTTT	CASSVSGTGPEKLFF
TRBV28	TRBJ2-1	.	many	TGTGCCAGCAGTAGCCTGGAATCCTACAATGAGCAGTTCTTC	CASSSLESYNEQFF
TRBV27	TRBJ1-5	.	many	TGTGCCAGCAGTTTAGATGGGGCGGGACAGCCCCAGCATTTT	CASSLDGAGQPQHF
TRBV29-1	TRBJ1-3	.	.	TGCAGCGTTGGTGACTCTGGAAACACCATATATTTT	CSVGDSGNTIYF
TRBV20-1	TRBJ1-2	TRBD1	.	TGCGCAGTGCTACGGCCCGGGACAGGGGAGATTGGCTACACCTTC	CAVLRPGTGEIGYTF
TRBV12-3/TRBV12-4	TRBJ1-5	.	many	TGTGCCAGCAGTTTCGGGGGCAATCAGCCCCAGCATTTT	CASSFGGNQPQHF
TRBV7-3	TRBJ1-1	.	many	TGTGCCAGCAGCCCGGGACCCACACAGAACACTGAAGCTTTCTTT	CASSPGPTQNTEAFF
TRBV5-1	TRBJ2-2	.	.	TGCGCCAGCAGCTTGTTCAACACCGGGGAGCTGTTTTTT	CASSLFNTGELFF
TRBV12-3/TRBV12-4	TRBJ2-5	.	.	TGTGCCAGCAGCTGGGGGTTGACCCAGTACTTC	CASSWGLTQYF
TRBV20-1	TRBJ1-2	.	many	TGCAGTGCTAACCCAGGGGCCAAGAGGGGCTACACCTTC	CSANPGAKRGYTF
TRBV28	TRBJ1-5	TRBD1	.	TGTGCCAGCAGTTTCCAGGGGGGGCATCAGCCCCAGCATTTT	CASSFQGGHQPQHF
TRBV7-6	TRBJ2-5	.	many	TGTGCCAGCACCCGCCCCGGACTACAAGAGACCCAGTACTTC	CASTRPGLQETQYF
TRBV28	TRBJ1-4	.	many	TGTGCCAGCGGGGGGGGTGGGGGTAATGAAAAACTGTTTTTT	CASGGGGGNEKLFF
TRBV29-1	TRBJ1-3	TRBD1	few	TGCAGCGTTGAAGATCCGACAGGGGGCGCGGGAGGAAACACCATATATTTT	CSVEDPTGGAGGNTIYF
TRBV30	TRBJ2-7	TRBD2	.	TGTGCCTGGAGTCCCCTCGCGGCGGGGGACTCAGTCAAGCAGTACTTC	CAWSPLAAGDSVKQYF
TRBV9	TRBJ2-1	.	.	TGTGCCAGCAGCGTAGAGGGCTGGACGATGGATGAGCAGTTCTTC	CASSVEGWTMDEQFF
TRBV9	TRBJ1-6	.	many	TGTGCCAGCAGCGTTTCCGGACACCCGGGTAATTCACCCCTCCACTTT	CASSVSGHPGNSPLHF
TRBV7-9	TRBJ2-3	TRBD2	many	TGTGCCAGCAGCTTACCCACCCGACTAGCGGGGCATTCTGATACGCAGTATTTT	CASSLPTRLAGHSDTQYF
TRBV5-1	TRBJ1-4	.	.	TGCGCCAGCAGCCGCCCCAATGAAAAACTGTTTTTT	CASSRPNEKLFF
TRBV9	TRBJ2-3	.	many	TGTGCCAGCAGCGTAGCGGCACAGGGCGATACGCAGTATTTT	CASSVAAQGDTQYF
TRBV6-1	TRBJ2-7	.	.	TGTGCCAGCAGTGAAAGATGGGATACCTACGAGCAGTACTTC	CASSERWDTYEQYF
TRBV9	TRBJ2-7	TRBD1	many	TGTGCCAGCAGCCTCACAGGGGGCACATACGAGCAGTACTTC	CASSLTGGTYEQYF
TRBV5-1	TRBJ2-7	TRBD1	few	TGCGCCAGCAGCCTACCCGGGACAGGGGCCGACGAGCAGTACTTC	CASSLPGTGADEQYF
TRBV27	TRBJ1-1	.	few	TGTGCCAGCACTACCCGCCCAGGGGAGTTTGAAGCTTTCTTT	CASTTRPGEFEAFF
TRBV5-6	TRBJ2-3	.	few	TGTGCCAGCAGGCAAGCGGGCCGGACAGATACGCAGTATTTT	CASRQAGRTDTQYF
TRBV28	TRBJ2-5	TRBD2	.	TGTGCCAGCAGTTTCACTAGCGGGGGGGCGGAGACCCAGTACTTC	CASSFTSGGAETQYF